These 17 T cell receptor beta chains were all obtained from the same sample, sequenced in a study of cytomegalovirus exposure and HLA in healthy donors. The PCR had 60 Vbeta and 13 Jbeta primers. Measured with immunoSEQ multiplex PCR; TCRdb has only the in-frame clones, and not every one. The sample has around 120,000 clones, approximately 85% seen once. Sequencing input: PBMCs. These receptors all come from a male donor in good health and CMV-seropositive.

The chain carries TRBV19 and TRBJ1-5; 7 nucleotides align to TRBD1. This CDR3 has 14 residues. Unmatched junction bases numbered 8, after V lost 3 bases and J lost 9 bases. Looked up from germline, CDR1 is LNHDA and CDR2 is SQIVND (reference sequence). The CDR3 DNA reads as TGTGCCAGTAGTATCGGTGGCCAGGGGGGGCCCCAGCATTTT. Its translation is CASSIGGQGGPQHF.

The rearrangement joins TRBV9 to TRBJ2-7, with TRBD1 identical over 11 bases. There are 19 residues in the CDR3. V trimming: 0 bases; J trimming: 3 bases; junction bases outside the gene matches: 14. Germline CDR1 reads SGDLS; CDR2 reads YYNGEE. CDR3 DNA sequence: TGTGCCAGCAGCGTAGGTGTAAGAGGAGGGACAGGGGGGCTCTACGAGCAGTACTTC. Amino acids: CASSVGVRGGTGGLYEQYF. Full variable domain (missing parts from reference TRBV9 and TRBJ2-7): DSGVTQTPKHLITATGQRVTLRCSPRSGDLSVYWYQQSLDQGLQFLIQYYNGEERAKGNILERFSAQQFPDLHSELNLSSLELGDSALYFCASSVGVRGGTGGLYEQYFGPGTRLTVT.

The chain employs TRBV7-9 and TRBJ2-7; no reliable D call. Germline CDR1 SEHNR, CDR2 FQNEAQ (reference sequence). This CDR3 is built from 14 residues. With 1 base removed from V and 0 bases from J, the gap between germline ends came to 7 bases. DNA for the CDR3: TGTGCCAGCAGCTTAGATGGCGGCTCCTACGAGCAGTACTTC. This translates into CASSLDGGSYEQYF.

Notes on this clone: The same CDR3 also results from other DNA sequences found in this sample. The gene calls are TRBV6-6 and TRBJ1-2; D remains unclear. Per germline, CDR1 MNHNY and CDR2 SVGAGI (reference sequence). Deletions cut 2 bases from V and 11 bases from J, with 18 bases between. This CDR3 has 14 residues. CDR3 in DNA: TGTGCCAGCAGTTACCCTGCTGGGGAGGCGGGTTACACCTTC. Encoded protein: CASSYPAGEAGYTF.

This clone was picked up a small number of times. The rearrangement joins TRBV6-1 to TRBJ1-2; 9 nucleotides line up with TRBD1. The germline V gene encodes CDR1 MNHNS and CDR2 SASEGT. This CDR3 spans 13 amino acids. The J segment lost 4 bases and the V segment lost 5 bases, leaving 2 bases of the junction unmatched. This chain's CDR3 is CASSLDRGYGYTF. CDR3 in DNA: TGTGCCAGCAGTCTGGACAGGGGCTATGGCTACACCTTC.

This clone was recorded a few times. This chain links TRBV2 with TRBJ2-7; 8 nucleotides align to TRBD1. Germline trimming cut 5 bases from V and 6 bases from J; bases unmatched to any gene: 15. Germline V gene sequence: CDR1 SNHLY, CDR2 FYNNEI. CDR3 length equals 16 residues. The CDR3 DNA follows: TGTGCCAGCAGTTTTCAGGGGGCAGTCGCCTTCGGCGAGCAGTACTTC. It codes for CASSFQGAVAFGEQYF.

The chain combines TRBV4-2 with TRBJ1-4; D perhaps matches TRBD1 (6 bases). The germline CDR1 and CDR2 sequences are LGHNA and YNFKEQ. This CDR3 has 15 residues. The V end was cut by 0 bases, the J end by 5 bases, with 10 bases between. The CDR3 is CASSQDRQANEKLFF. CDR3 bases: TGTGCCAGCAGCCAAGATCGACAGGCCAATGAAAAACTGTTTTTT.

The chain combines TRBV7-8 with TRBJ2-1; no definite D call. Trimming took 2 bases from V and 9 from J, leaving 17 bases between them. Germline V gene data show CDR1 as SGHVS and CDR2 as FQNEAQ. The CDR3 extends over 15 amino acids. DNA of the CDR3: TGTGCCAGCAGCTTAATGGCCCCCACACCCAGTGAGCAGTTCTTC. Its protein product is CASSLMAPTPSEQFF.

The chain combines TRBV25-1 with TRBJ1-5, with D perhaps TRBD1 (5 bases). The CDR3 consists of 13 residues. The V and J ends lost 4 bases and 3 bases respectively, with 7 bases between them. Looked up from germline, CDR1 is MGHDK and CDR2 is SYGVNS. The CDR3 DNA reads as TGTGCCAGCAGTGCAGGGTCCAATCAGCCCCAGCATTTT. Residues: CASSAGSNQPQHF. Full variable domain (missing parts from reference TRBV25-1 and TRBJ1-5): EADIYQTPRYLVIGTGKKITLECSQTMGHDKMYWYQQDPGMELHLIHYSYGVNSTEKGDLSSESTVSRIRTEHFPLTLESARPSHTSQYLCASSAGSNQPQHFGDGTRLSIL.

V gene TRBV15 combines with J gene TRBJ1-5; D not resolved. The CDR3 length is 15 residues. V lost 2 bases to trimming and J lost 5 bases, with 13 bases between them. Looked up from germline, CDR1 is LNHNV and CDR2 is YYDKDF (reference sequence). CDR3 sequence: CATSRSRSGDQPQHF. In nucleotides, the CDR3 is TGTGCCACCAGCAGAAGCAGGTCCGGGGATCAGCCCCAGCATTTT.

This rearrangement joins TRBV7-9 to TRBJ2-7; 7 nucleotides align to TRBD1. The CDR3 totals 13 residues. V lost 9 bases and J lost 7; bases outside the gene matches: 12. Germline V gene sequence: CDR1 SEHNR, CDR2 FQNEAQ (reference sequence). CDR3 in amino acids: CASERQGSGEQYF. CDR3 bases: TGTGCCAGTGAGAGACAGGGATCGGGAGAGCAGTACTTC.

This clone was counted a single time. The chain has TRBV6-7 and TRBJ2-2, with 11 bases that match TRBD2. TRBV6-7 is flagged as an ORF with uncertain function. Trimming took 4 bases from V and 1 from J; bases not matched to a gene: 2. The CDR3 length is 16 residues. The CDR3 nucleotides are TGTGCCAGCAGTTTTGGACTAGCGGGGAACACCGGGGAGCTGTTTTTT. Amino acids: CASSFGLAGNTGELFF.

The J gene is TRBJ2-1, the V gene TRBV6-6; no clear D. The germline V gene has CDR1 MNHNY and CDR2 SVGAGI (reference sequence). V was clipped by 5 bases and J by 9 bases, with 17 bases between them. The CDR3 is 14 amino acids. Written as DNA, the CDR3 is TGTGCCAGCAGTCAGAGGCTATTCATCGGTGAGCAGTTCTTC. It codes for CASSQRLFIGEQFF.

The count of this clone is one. The gene calls are TRBV18 and TRBJ2-3; 14 bases agree with TRBD2. J gave up 4 bases and V 4 bases, and 7 bases lay outside the gene matches. The CDR3 extends over 17 amino acids. Per germline, CDR1 KGHSH and CDR2 LQKENI. CDR3 in DNA: TGTGCCAGCTCACGGGGGACTAGCGGGAGTCGCTCAGATACGCAGTATTTT. It is translated as CASSRGTSGSRSDTQYF.

This sequence joins TRBV6-5 and TRBJ2-7; 7 bases agree with TRBD2. The trim removed 5 bases at V and 2 bases at J, leaving 6 bases unmatched. CDR1 is MNHEY and CDR2 is SVGAGI in the germline V gene. The CDR3 covers 14 residues. The CDR3 DNA is TGTGCCAGCAGTCCCCTGGCGGGGGCCTACGAGCAGTACTTC. Translating it yields CASSPLAGAYEQYF.

V gene TRBV20-1 combines with J gene TRBJ1-1; D not certain. V gave up 1 base and J gave up 2 bases, with 2 bases separating them. The CDR3 sequence is 11 residues long. Germline values: CDR1 DFQATT, CDR2 SNEGSKA (reference sequence). CDR3 in amino acids: CSARVNTEAFF. CDR3 nucleotides: TGCAGTGCTAGAGTAAACACTGAAGCTTTCTTT.

The V call is TRBV19, the J call TRBJ1-1; D gene ambiguous. The V end was cut by 0 bases, the J end by 0 bases, with 8 bases between. Per the germline V gene, CDR1 is LNHDA and CDR2 is SQIVND (reference sequence). This CDR3 has 15 residues. CDR3 sequence (DNA): TGTGCCAGTAGTATAGATCCCTCTATGAACACTGAAGCTTTCTTT. Protein product: CASSIDPSMNTEAFF.